This TCR beta chain was identified in a study of blood T cell repertoires in COVID-19. Overall study: Two negative PCRs, clearance, or symptom resolution characterized the recovered Cohort 3 donors. PBMCs, B-cell-depleted T cells, or T cells provided the cDNA or gDNA that made up the material.

TCRdb's copy holds only in-frame clones and misses some; the assay was immunoSEQ multiplex PCR. In the table there are about 270,000 clones, 85% to 90% of which are singletons. The V and J ends lost 4 bases and 8 bases respectively, with 12 bases between them. The CDR3 has 13 residues. Germline loops: CDR1 MNHEY, CDR2 SVGEGT. Individuals drawn from approximately 26 US areas were roughly 18 to 100 years old. Sequenced material: PBMCs or T cells enriched from blood (not recorded which). The sequence was obtained from a woman aged 60 to 75 in a cohort exposed to, infected with or recovered from COVID-19 (not recorded which). The chain couples TRBV6-2 or TRBV6-3 to TRBJ2-1; D might be TRBD2 (5 bases). The CDR3 DNA is TGTGCCAGCAGTTGGCTGGGGAGCCATGAGCAGTTCTTC. It encodes CASSWLGSHEQFF.